This T cell receptor beta chain was profiled in a study of cytomegalovirus exposure and HLA in healthy donors. Overall study context: The 110 or so validation repertoires were produced on the same platform as the roughly 690 repertoires of the first cohort. This was reported in a later analysis.

General observations from the study: The classifier, whose performance was assessed in both the original and validation cohorts, reportedly diagnosed cytomegalovirus status with high specificity and sensitivity. The study flagged some 180 TCR beta chains as cytomegalovirus-associated.

CDR3 length: 13 residues. Trimming removed 2 bases at V and 5 bases at J, with 9 bases between. Per germline, CDR1 SGHTA and CDR2 FQGTGA. As concerns this clone: Antigen unknown.

The table came from immunoSEQ multiplex PCR; TCRdb's copy has only in-frame clones and leaves some out. The table lists under 200,000 clones, about 90% of them singletons. The receptor's source is a man aged 18 to 30 in good health and CMV-seropositive. Sequenced material: PBMCs. This chain connects TRBV7-3 to TRBJ1-1; the D is unclear. As DNA, the CDR3 is TGTGCCAGCAGCTTATCCCTGAGGACTGAAGCTTTCTTT. It encodes CASSLSLRTEAFF.